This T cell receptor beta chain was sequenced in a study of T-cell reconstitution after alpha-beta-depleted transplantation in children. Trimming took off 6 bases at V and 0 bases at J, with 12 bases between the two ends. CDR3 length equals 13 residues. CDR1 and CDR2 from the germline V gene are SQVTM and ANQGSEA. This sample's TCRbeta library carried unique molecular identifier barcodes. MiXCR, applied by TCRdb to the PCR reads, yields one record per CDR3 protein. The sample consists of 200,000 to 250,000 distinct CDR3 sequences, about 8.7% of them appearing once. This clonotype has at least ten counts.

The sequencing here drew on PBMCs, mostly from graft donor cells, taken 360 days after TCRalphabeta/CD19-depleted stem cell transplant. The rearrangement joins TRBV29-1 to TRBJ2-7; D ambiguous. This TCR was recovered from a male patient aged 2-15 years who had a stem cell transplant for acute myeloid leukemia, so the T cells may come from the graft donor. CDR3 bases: TGCAGCGTGCCAGGCCCTAGCTCCTACGAGCAGTACTTC. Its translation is CSVPGPSSYEQYF.